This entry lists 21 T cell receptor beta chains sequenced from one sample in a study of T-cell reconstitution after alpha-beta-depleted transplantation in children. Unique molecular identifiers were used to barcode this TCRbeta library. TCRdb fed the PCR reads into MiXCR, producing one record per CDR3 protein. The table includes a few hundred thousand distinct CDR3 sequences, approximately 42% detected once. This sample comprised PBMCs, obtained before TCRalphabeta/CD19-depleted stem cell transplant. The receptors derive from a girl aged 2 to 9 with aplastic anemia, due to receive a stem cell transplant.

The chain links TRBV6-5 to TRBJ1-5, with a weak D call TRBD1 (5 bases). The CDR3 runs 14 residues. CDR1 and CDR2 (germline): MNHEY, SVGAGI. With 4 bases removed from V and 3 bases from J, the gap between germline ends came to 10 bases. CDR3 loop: CASSSGRINQPQHF. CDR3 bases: TGTGCCAGCAGTTCGGGACGGATCAATCAGCCCCAGCATTTT.

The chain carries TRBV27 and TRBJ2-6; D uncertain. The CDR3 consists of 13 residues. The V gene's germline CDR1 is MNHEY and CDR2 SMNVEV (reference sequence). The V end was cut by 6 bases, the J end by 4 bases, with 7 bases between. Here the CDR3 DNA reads TGTGCCAGCAGCTCTAGGGGGGCCAACGTCCTGACTTTC. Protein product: CASSSRGANVLTF.

CDR3 protein: CASSLVAGVETQYF. The CDR3 DNA reads TGTGCCAGCAGCTTAGTAGCGGGAGTAGAGACCCAGTACTTC. The chain carries TRBV7-3 and TRBJ2-5; 9 bases line up with TRBD2. CDR1 and CDR2 from the germline V gene are SGHTA and FQGTGA. V shed 2 bases and J 4 bases; nucleotides not matched to a gene: 2. The CDR3 covers 14 residues.

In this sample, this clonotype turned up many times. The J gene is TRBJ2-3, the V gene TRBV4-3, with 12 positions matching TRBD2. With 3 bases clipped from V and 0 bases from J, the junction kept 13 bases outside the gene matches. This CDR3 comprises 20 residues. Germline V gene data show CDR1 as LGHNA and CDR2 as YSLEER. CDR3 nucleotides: TGCGCCAGCAGCCAGGAATTGGGACTAGCGGGCTTCTCTAGCACAGATACGCAGTATTTT. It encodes CASSQELGLAGFSSTDTQYF.

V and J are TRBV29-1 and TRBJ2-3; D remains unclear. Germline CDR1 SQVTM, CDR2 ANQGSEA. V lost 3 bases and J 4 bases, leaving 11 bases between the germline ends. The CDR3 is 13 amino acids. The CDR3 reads CSVEAPWADTQYF. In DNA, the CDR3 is TGCAGCGTTGAGGCTCCCTGGGCAGATACGCAGTATTTT.

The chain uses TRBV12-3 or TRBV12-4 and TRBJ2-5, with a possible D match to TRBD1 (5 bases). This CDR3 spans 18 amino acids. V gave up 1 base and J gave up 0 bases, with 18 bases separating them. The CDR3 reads CASSLGAGSDHYQETQYF. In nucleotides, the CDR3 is TGTGCCAGCAGTTTAGGAGCAGGGTCCGACCACTACCAAGAGACCCAGTACTTC.

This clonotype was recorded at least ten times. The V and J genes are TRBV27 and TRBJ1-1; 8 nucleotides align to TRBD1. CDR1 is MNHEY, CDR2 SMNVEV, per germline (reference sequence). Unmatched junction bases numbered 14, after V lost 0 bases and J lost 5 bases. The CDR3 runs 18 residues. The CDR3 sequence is CASSLSPDRGGRVTEAFF. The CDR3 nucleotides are TGTGCCAGCAGTTTATCCCCCGACAGGGGTGGTAGGGTTACTGAAGCTTTCTTT.

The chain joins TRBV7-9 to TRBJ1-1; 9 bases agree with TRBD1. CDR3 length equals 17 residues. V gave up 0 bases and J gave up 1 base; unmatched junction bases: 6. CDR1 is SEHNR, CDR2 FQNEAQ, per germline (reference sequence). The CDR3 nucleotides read TGTGCCAGCAGCTTAGCCGGACAGGGGCTACCGAACACTGAAGCTTTCTTT. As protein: CASSLAGQGLPNTEAFF. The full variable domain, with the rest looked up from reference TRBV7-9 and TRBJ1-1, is DTGVSQNPRHKITKRGQNVTFRCDPISEHNRLYWYRQTLGQGPEFLTYFQNEAQLEKSRLLSDRFSAERPKGSFSTLEIQRTEQGDSAMYLCASSLAGQGLPNTEAFFGQGTRLTVV.

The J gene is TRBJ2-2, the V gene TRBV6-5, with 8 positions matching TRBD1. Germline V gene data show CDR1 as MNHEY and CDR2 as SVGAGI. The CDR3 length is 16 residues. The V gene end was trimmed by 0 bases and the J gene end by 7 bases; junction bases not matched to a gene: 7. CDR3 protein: CASSYSGQGAGGELFF. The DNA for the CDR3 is TGTGCCAGCAGTTACTCTGGCCAGGGGGCCGGCGGGGAGCTGTTTTTT.

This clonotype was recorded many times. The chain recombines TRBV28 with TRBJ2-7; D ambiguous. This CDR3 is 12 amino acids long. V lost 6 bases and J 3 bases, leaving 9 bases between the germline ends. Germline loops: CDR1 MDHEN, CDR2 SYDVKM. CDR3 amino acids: CASSQDLYEQYF. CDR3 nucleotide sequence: TGTGCCAGCAGCCAGGACCTCTACGAGCAGTACTTC.

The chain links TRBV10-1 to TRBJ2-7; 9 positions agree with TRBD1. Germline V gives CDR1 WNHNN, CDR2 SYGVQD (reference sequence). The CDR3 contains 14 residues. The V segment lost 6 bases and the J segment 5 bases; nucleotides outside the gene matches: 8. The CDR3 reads CASSGTGSGHEQYF. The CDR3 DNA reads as TGCGCCAGCAGCGGGACAGGGTCTGGCCACGAGCAGTACTTC.

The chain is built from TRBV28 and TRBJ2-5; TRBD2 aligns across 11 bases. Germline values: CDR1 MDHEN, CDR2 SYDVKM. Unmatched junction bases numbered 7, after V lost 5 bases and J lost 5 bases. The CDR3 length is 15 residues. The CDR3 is CASSPVAGGPETQYF. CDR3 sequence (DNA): TGTGCCAGCAGTCCTGTAGCGGGGGGGCCGGAGACCCAGTACTTC.

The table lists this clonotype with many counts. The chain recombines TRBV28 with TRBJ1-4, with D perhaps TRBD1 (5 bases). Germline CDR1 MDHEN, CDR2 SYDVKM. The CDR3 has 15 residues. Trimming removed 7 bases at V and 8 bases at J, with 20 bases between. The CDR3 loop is CASTRPGLGEEKLFF. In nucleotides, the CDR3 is TGTGCCAGCACCAGACCGGGACTCGGGGAGGAAAAACTGTTTTTT.

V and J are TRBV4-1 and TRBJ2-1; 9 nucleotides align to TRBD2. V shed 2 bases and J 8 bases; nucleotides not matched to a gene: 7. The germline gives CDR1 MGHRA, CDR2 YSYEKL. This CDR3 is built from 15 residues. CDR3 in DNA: TGCGCCAGCAGCCAAATCAAGCGGGAGGATCATGAGCAGTTCTTC. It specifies CASSQIKREDHEQFF.

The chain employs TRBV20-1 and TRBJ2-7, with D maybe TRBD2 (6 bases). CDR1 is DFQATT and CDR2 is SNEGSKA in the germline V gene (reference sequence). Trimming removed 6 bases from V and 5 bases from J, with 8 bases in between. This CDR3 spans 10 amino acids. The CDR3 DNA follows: TGCAGTGCAAGGGAGGACGAGCAGTACTTC. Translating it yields CSAREDEQYF.

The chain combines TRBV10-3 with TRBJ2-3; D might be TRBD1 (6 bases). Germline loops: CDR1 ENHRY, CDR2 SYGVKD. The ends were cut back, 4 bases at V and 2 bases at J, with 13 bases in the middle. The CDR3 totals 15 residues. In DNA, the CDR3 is TGTGCCATCAGTGGGGGGCGGCAAAACACAGATACGCAGTATTTT. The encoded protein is CAISGGRQNTDTQYF.

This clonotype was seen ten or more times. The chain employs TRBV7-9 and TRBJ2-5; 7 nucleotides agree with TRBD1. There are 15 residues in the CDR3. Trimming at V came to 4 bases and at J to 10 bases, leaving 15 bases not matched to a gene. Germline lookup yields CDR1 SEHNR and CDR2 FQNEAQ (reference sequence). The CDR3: CASSSSGTDGDGQYF. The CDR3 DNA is TGTGCCAGCAGCTCGTCCGGGACAGACGGGGATGGCCAGTACTTC.

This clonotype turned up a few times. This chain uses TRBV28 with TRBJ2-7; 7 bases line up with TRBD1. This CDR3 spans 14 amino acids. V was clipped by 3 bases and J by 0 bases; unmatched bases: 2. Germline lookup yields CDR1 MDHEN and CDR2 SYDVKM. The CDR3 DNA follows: TGTGCCAGCAGTTTGACAGGGAACTCCTACGAGCAGTACTTC. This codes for CASSLTGNSYEQYF.

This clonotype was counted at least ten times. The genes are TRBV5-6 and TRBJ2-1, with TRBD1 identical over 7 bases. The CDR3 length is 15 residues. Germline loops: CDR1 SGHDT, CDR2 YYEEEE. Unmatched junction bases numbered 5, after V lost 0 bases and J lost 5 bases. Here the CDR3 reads CASSLALTGNNEQFF. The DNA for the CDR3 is TGTGCCAGCAGCTTGGCCTTGACAGGGAACAATGAGCAGTTCTTC.

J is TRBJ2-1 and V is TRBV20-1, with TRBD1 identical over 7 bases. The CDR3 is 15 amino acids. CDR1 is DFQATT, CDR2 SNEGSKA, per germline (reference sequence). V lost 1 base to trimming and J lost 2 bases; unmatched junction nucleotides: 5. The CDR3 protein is CSARAEQGPYNEQFF. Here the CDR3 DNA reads TGCAGTGCTAGAGCCGAACAGGGGCCCTACAATGAGCAGTTCTTC.

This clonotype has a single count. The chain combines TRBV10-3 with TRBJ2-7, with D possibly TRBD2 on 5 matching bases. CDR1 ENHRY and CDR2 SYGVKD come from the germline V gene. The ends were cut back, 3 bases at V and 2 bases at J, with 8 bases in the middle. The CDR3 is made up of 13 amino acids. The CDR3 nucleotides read TGTGCCATCAGTGAACTAGAAACCTACGAGCAGTACTTC. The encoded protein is CAISELETYEQYF.